Listed below are T cell receptor beta chains from one sample, sequenced in a study of CD8+ T cells in alopecia areata. Assay: immunoSEQ multiplex PCR; the TCRdb copy retains only in-frame clones and omits some. There are 120,000 to 150,000 clones in the sample; approximately 45% occur only once, and around 6.8% lies in the top ten. The sequenced material came from CD4+ T cells sorted from blood. The receptors come from a human donor with alopecia areata. Both conserved end residues are part of each CDR3. The D gene is left open where the match is weak. The size field is filled for only some rows; it gives once, few, many or a size class.

>TRBD1|TRBV15|TRBJ2-5|.
CATSSAGQGTETQYF
TGTGCCACCAGCAGCGCCGGACAGGGGACAGAGACCCAGTACTTC
>.|TRBV5-1|TRBJ2-7|.
CASSLFIRETPYEQYF
TGCGCCAGCAGCTTGTTTATCCGGGAGACTCCCTACGAGCAGTACTTC
>TRBD2|TRBV29-1|TRBJ2-1|.
CSVVSGRGYNEQFF
TGCAGCGTTGTAAGCGGGAGAGGGTACAATGAGCAGTTCTTC
>TRBD2|TRBV4-2|TRBJ2-7|.
CASSQGSGLAPEQYF
TGTGCCAGCAGCCAAGGTTCCGGACTAGCACCCGAGCAGTACTTC
>.|TRBV5-4|TRBJ2-4|once
CASMVDRGNIQYF
TGTGCCAGCATGGTAGACCGAGGAAACATTCAGTACTTC
>.|TRBV6-5|TRBJ1-2|.
CASSYSTGGGYTF
TGTGCCAGCAGTTACTCGACCGGGGGAGGCTACACCTTC
>TRBD1|TRBV30|TRBJ1-5|.
CAAVIAGGSNQPQHF
TGTGCCGCCGTGATAGCAGGGGGGAGCAATCAGCCCCAGCATTTT
>TRBD2|TRBV13|TRBJ2-1|.
CASSSRLAGQYNEQFF
TGTGCCAGCAGCTCCCGACTAGCGGGGCAATACAATGAGCAGTTCTTC
>.|TRBV30|TRBJ1-1|.
CAWRDGTVNTEAFF
TGTGCCTGGAGAGACGGGACGGTGAACACTGAAGCTTTCTTT
>.|TRBV14|TRBJ2-3|few
CASSQDLTDTQYF
TGTGCCAGCAGCCAAGATCTTACAGATACGCAGTATTTT
>TRBD2|TRBV5-1|TRBJ2-5|.
CASSSPGLAGGMQTQYF
TGCGCCAGCAGCTCGCCGGGACTAGCGGGAGGGATGCAGACCCAGTACTTC
>TRBD1|TRBV5-1|TRBJ2-1|.
CASSSHNRGQGYGEQFF
TGCGCCAGCAGCTCCCACAATCGGGGACAGGGGTACGGTGAGCAGTTCTTC
>.|TRBV19|TRBJ2-7|few
CASRAKGLAEQYF
TGTGCCAGTAGGGCCAAGGGACTCGCCGAGCAGTACTTC
>.|TRBV6-5|TRBJ1-1|few
CASSYVDTNTEAFF
TGTGCCAGCAGTTACGTAGATACCAACACTGAAGCTTTCTTT
>.|TRBV30|TRBJ2-7|.
CAWSPISGHEQYF
TGTGCCTGGAGTCCAATATCGGGCCACGAGCAGTACTTC
>TRBD1|TRBV30|TRBJ1-1|.
CAWSDRGYTEAFF
TGTGCCTGGAGTGACAGGGGATACACTGAAGCTTTCTTT
>TRBD2|TRBV30|TRBJ2-5|.
CAWSSGSRETQYF
TGTGCCTGGAGTAGCGGGAGCCGAGAGACCCAGTACTTC
>TRBD1|TRBV5-1|TRBJ2-7|once
CASSPEGQGVREQYF
TGCGCCAGCAGCCCCGAAGGACAGGGGGTGCGCGAGCAGTACTTC
>.|TRBV9|TRBJ2-6|few
CASSTGGPGANVLTF
TGTGCCAGCAGCACCGGGGGGCCTGGGGCCAACGTCCTGACTTTC
>.|TRBV10-1|TRBJ2-1|.
CASSVLADNEQFF
TGCGCCAGCAGTGTACTAGCAGACAATGAGCAGTTCTTC
>.|TRBV28|TRBJ2-7|few
CASTPGDKTYEQYF
TGTGCCAGCACTCCAGGTGACAAGACCTACGAGCAGTACTTC
>.|TRBV15|TRBJ1-1|.
CATSDTWTAENEAFF
TGTGCCACCAGCGACACTTGGACAGCAGAAAATGAAGCTTTCTTT
>.|TRBV14|TRBJ2-1|few
CASSPSRPSYNEQFF
TGTGCCAGCAGCCCGTCGAGGCCGTCCTACAATGAGCAGTTCTTC
>.|TRBV4-1|TRBJ2-5|.
CASSQEGGMAQYF
TGCGCCAGCAGCCAAGAAGGGGGGATGGCCCAGTACTTC
>.|TRBV19|TRBJ2-3|.
CASSILARVDTQYF
TGTGCCAGTAGTATATTGGCTAGGGTAGATACGCAGTATTTT
>.|TRBV2|TRBJ1-5|few
CASLETVNQPQHF
TGTGCCAGCCTTGAGACAGTCAATCAGCCCCAGCATTTT
>.|TRBV4-2|TRBJ1-1|.
CASSRQRDTEAFF
TGTGCCAGCAGCCGACAGCGGGACACTGAAGCTTTCTTT
>.|TRBV18|TRBJ2-1|.
CASSLRGGTLNEQFF
TGTGCCAGCTCACTACGAGGGGGAACCCTCAATGAGCAGTTCTTC
>TRBD1|TRBV14|TRBJ1-4|few
CASSQGGGYWTGENEKLFF
TGTGCCAGCAGCCAGGGAGGAGGATATTGGACAGGGGAGAATGAAAAACTGTTTTTT
>.|TRBV29-1|TRBJ2-1|few
CSVEDRRGWGIEQFF
TGCAGCGTTGAAGATCGAAGGGGATGGGGGATTGAGCAGTTCTTC
>.|TRBV7-9|TRBJ2-1|.
CASSPGQYNEQFF
TGTGCCAGCAGCCCCGGACAGTACAATGAGCAGTTCTTC
>.|TRBV7-2|TRBJ2-7|.
CASSLNSYEQYF
TGTGCCAGCAGCTTGAACTCCTACGAGCAGTACTTC
>.|TRBV11-2|TRBJ2-5|few
CASSEGTYQETQYF
TGTGCCAGCAGCGAAGGGACGTACCAAGAGACCCAGTACTTC
>.|TRBV28|TRBJ2-7|few
CASSRGGYEQYF
TGTGCCAGCAGCAGGGGCGGCTACGAGCAGTACTTC
>.|TRBV7-2|TRBJ2-5|.
CASSLHPGTYQETQYF
TGTGCCAGCAGCTTACACCCTGGGACGTATCAAGAGACCCAGTACTTC
>.|TRBV29-1|TRBJ1-5|few
CSVKDYNQPQHF
TGCAGCGTTAAAGACTACAATCAGCCCCAGCATTTT
>.|TRBV5-4|TRBJ2-2|.
CASSFAPGADTGELFF
TGTGCCAGCAGCTTTGCACCCGGAGCTGATACCGGGGAGCTGTTTTTT
>.|TRBV7-2|TRBJ2-1|few
CASSSRVGEQFF
TGTGCCAGCAGCTCCAGGGTGGGGGAGCAGTTCTTC
>TRBD2|TRBV15|TRBJ2-1|.
CATSRLRTSDYNEQFF
TGTGCCACCAGCAGGTTAAGGACTAGCGACTACAATGAGCAGTTCTTC
>TRBD1|TRBV30|TRBJ1-5|.
CAWNTGVTEPQHF
TGTGCCTGGAATACAGGGGTAACGGAGCCCCAGCATTTT
>.|TRBV6-5|TRBJ2-6|.
CASSYSERGANVLTF
TGTGCCAGCAGTTACTCTGAGCGCGGGGCCAACGTCCTGACTTTC